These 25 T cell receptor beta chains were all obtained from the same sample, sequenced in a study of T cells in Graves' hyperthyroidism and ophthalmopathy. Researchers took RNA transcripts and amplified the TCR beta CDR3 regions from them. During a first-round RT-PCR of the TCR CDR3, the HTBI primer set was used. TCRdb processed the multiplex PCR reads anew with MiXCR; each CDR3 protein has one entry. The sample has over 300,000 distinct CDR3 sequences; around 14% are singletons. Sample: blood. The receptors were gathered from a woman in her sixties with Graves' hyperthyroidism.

The CDR3 nucleotides are TGCAGTGCTAGTAGCGGGAGCGCACAAGAGACCCAGTACTTC. Translating it yields CSASSGSAQETQYF. This chain joins TRBV20-1 and TRBJ2-5; TRBD2 agrees at 9 bases. The CDR3 sequence is 14 residues long. Germline loops: CDR1 DFQATT, CDR2 SNEGSKA (reference sequence). V gave up 3 bases and J gave up 2 bases; unmatched junction bases: 4.

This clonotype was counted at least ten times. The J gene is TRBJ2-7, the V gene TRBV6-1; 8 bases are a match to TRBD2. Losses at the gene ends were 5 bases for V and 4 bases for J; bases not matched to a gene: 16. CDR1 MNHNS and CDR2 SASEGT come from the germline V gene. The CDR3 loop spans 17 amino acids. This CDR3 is CASSYKAVSGGGYEQYF. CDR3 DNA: TGTGCCAGCAGTTACAAAGCGGTTAGCGGCGGGGGGTACGAGCAGTACTTC.

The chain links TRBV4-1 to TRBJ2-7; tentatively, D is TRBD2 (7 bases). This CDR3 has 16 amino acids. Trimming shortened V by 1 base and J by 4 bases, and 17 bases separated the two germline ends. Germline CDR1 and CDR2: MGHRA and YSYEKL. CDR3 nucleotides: TGCGCCAGCAGCCAAGTGTTAACGGGGGGCCCGTACGAGCAGTACTTC. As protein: CASSQVLTGGPYEQYF.

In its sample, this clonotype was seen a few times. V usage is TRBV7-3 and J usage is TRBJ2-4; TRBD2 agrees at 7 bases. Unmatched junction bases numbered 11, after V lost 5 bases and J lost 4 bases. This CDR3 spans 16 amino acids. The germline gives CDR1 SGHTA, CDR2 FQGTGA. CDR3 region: CASSPKGGLVKNIQYF. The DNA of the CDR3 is TGTGCCAGCAGCCCCAAGGGTGGACTAGTGAAAAACATTCAGTACTTC.

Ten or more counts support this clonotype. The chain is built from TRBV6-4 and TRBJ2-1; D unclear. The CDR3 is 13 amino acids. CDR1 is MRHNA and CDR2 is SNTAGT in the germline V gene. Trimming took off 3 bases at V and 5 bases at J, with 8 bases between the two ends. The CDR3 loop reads CASSEGQHNEQFF. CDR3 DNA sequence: TGTGCCAGCAGTGAGGGCCAGCACAATGAGCAGTTCTTC.

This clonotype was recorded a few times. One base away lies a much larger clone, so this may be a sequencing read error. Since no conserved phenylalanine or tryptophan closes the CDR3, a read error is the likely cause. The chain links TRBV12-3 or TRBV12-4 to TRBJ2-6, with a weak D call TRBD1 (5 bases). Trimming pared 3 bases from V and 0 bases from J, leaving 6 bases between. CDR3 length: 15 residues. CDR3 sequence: CASSFQGSGANVLTL. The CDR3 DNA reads TGTGCCAGCAGTTTTCAGGGCTCTGGGGCCAACGTCCTGACTCTC.

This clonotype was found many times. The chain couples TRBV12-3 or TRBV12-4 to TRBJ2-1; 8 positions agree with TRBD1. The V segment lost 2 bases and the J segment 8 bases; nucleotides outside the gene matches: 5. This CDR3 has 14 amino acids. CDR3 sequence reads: CASSLNQGAHEQFF. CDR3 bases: TGTGCCAGCAGTTTAAATCAGGGGGCTCATGAGCAGTTCTTC.

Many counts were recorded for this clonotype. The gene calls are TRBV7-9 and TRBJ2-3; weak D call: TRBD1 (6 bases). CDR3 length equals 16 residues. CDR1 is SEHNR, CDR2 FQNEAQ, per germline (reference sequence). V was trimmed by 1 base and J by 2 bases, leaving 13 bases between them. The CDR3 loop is CASSLGTVGVTDTQYF. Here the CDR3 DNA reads TGTGCCAGCAGCTTAGGGACAGTGGGGGTCACAGATACGCAGTATTTT.

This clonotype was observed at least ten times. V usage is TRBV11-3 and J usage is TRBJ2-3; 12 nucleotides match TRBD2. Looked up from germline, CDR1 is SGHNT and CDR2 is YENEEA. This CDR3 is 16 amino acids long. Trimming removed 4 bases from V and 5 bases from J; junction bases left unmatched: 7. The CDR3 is CASSYRLAGVVDTQYF. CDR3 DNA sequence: TGTGCCAGCAGCTACCGACTAGCGGGAGTGGTAGATACGCAGTATTTT.

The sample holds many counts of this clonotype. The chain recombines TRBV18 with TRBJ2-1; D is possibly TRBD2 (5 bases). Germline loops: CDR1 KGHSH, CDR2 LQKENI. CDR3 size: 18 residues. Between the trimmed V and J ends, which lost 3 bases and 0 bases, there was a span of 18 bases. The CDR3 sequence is CASSPPRSGRNSYNEQFF. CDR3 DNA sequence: TGTGCCAGCTCACCTCCGCGGAGCGGACGAAACTCCTACAATGAGCAGTTCTTC. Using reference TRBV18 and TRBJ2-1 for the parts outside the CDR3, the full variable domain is NAGVMQNPRHLVRRRGQEARLRCSPMKGHSHVYWYRQLPEEGLKFMVYLQKENIIDESGMPKERFSAEFPKEGPSILRIQQVVRGDSAAYFCASSPPRSGRNSYNEQFFGPGTRLTVL.

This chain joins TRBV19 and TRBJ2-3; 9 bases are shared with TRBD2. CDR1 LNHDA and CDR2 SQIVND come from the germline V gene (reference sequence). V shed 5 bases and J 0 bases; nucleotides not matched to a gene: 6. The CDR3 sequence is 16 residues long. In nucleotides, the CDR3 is TGTGCCAGTAGTCGCCTTAGCGGGAGAAGCACAGATACGCAGTATTTT. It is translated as CASSRLSGRSTDTQYF.

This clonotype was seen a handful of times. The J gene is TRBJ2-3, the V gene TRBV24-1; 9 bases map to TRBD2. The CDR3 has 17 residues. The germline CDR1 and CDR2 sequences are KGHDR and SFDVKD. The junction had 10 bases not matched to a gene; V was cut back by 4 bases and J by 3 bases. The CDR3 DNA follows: TGTGCCACCAGTGAGTCCCGGGCGCGGGAGGGGACAGATACGCAGTATTTT. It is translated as CATSESRAREGTDTQYF.

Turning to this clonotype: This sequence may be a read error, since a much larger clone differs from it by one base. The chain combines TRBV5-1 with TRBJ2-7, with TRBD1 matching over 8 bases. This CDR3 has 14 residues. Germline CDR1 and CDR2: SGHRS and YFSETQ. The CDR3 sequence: CASSSTGVSYGQYF. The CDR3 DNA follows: TGCGCCAGCAGCTCGACAGGGGTCTCCTACGGGCAGTACTTC.

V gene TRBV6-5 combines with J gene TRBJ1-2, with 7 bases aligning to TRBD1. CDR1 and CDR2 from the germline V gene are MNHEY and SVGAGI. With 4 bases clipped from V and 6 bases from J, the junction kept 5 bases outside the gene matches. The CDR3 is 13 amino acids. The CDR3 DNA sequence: TGTGCCAGCAGTTCAGGGGGAAAGGATGGCTACACCTTC. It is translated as CASSSGGKDGYTF.

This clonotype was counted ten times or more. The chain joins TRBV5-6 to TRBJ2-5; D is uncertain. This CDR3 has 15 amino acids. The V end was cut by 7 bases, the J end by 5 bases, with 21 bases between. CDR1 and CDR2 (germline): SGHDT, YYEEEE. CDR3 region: CASHPSRASTETQYF. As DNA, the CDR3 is TGTGCCAGCCACCCCTCTCGTGCCAGTACGGAGACCCAGTACTTC.

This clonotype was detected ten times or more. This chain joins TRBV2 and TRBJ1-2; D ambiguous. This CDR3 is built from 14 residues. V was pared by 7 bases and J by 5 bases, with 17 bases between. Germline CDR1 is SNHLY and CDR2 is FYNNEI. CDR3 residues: CASNIKSQQYGYTF. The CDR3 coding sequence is TGTGCCAGCAACATTAAGAGCCAACAATATGGCTACACCTTC.

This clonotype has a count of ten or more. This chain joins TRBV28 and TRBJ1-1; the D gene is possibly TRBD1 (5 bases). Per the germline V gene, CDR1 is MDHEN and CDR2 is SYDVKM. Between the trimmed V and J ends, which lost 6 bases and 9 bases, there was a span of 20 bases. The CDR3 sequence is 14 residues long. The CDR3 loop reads CASRRPGKGTQAFF. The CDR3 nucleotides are TGTGCCAGCAGGAGGCCAGGTAAGGGGACCCAAGCTTTCTTT.

The DNA for the CDR3 is TGTGCCAGCAGCCGTCGTGGCACGAACACTGAAGCTTTCTTT. Residues: CASSRRGTNTEAFF. The chain uses TRBV6-1 and TRBJ1-1; D remains unclear. The CDR3 has 14 residues. Germline V lookup: CDR1 MNHNS, CDR2 SASEGT. Trimming took off 6 bases at V and 1 base at J, with 12 bases between the two ends.

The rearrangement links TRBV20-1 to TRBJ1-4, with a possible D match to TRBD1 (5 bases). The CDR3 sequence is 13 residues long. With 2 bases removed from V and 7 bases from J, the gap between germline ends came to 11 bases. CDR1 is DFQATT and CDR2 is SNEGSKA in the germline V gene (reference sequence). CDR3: CSARQGEGEKLFF. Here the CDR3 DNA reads TGCAGTGCTAGACAGGGCGAGGGTGAAAAACTGTTTTTT.

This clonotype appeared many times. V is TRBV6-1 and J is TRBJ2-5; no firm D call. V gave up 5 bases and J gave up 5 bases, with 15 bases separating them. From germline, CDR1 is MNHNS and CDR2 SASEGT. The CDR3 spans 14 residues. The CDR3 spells CASSTNSQLETQYF. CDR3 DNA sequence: TGTGCCAGCAGTACCAATAGTCAGTTGGAGACCCAGTACTTC.

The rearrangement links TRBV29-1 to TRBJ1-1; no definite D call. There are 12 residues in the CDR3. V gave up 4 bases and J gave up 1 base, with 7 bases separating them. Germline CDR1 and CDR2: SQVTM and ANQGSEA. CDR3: CSVGMQNTEAFF. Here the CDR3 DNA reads TGCAGCGTTGGCATGCAGAACACTGAAGCTTTCTTT.

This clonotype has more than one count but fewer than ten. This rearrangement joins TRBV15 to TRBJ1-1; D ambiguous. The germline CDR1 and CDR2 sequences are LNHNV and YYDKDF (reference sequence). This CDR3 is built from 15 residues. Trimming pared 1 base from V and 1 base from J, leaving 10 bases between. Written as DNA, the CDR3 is TGTGCCACCAGCAGAGCTTTCACCGAGAACACTGAAGCTTTCTTT. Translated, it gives CATSRAFTENTEAFF.

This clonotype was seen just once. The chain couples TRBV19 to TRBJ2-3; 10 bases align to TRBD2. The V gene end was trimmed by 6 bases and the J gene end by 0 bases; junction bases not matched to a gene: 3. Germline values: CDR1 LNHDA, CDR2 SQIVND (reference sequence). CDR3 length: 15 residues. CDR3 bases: TGTGCCAGTAGCAAACTAGCGGGAAGCACAGATACGCAGTATTTT. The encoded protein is CASSKLAGSTDTQYF.

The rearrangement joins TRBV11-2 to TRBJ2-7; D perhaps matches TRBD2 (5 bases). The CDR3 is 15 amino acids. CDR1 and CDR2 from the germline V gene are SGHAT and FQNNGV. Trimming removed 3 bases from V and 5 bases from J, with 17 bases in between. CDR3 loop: CASSLVSPGWNEQYF. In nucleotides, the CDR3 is TGTGCCAGCAGCTTGGTCAGCCCGGGGTGGAACGAGCAGTACTTC.

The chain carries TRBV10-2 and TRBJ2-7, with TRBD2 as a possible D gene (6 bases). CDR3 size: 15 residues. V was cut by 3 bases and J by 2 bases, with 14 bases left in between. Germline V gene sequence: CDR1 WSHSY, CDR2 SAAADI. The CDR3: CASSDWAGTAYEQYF. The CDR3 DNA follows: TGCGCCAGCAGTGACTGGGCGGGAACGGCCTACGAGCAGTACTTC.